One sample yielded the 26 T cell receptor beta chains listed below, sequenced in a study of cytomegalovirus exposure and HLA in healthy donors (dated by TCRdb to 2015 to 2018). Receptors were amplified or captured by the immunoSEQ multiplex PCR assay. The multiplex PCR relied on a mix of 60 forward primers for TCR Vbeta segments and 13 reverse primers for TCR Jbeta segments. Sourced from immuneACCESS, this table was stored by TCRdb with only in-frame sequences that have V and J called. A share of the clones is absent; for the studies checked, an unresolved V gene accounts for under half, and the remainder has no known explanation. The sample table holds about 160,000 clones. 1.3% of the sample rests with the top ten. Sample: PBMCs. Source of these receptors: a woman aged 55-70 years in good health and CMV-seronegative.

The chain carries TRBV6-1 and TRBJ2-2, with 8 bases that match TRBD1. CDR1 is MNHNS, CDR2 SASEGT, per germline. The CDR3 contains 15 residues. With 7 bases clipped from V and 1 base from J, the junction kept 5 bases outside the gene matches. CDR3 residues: CASIRTGLNTGELFF. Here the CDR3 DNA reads TGTGCCAGCATAAGGACAGGGCTGAACACCGGGGAGCTGTTTTTT.

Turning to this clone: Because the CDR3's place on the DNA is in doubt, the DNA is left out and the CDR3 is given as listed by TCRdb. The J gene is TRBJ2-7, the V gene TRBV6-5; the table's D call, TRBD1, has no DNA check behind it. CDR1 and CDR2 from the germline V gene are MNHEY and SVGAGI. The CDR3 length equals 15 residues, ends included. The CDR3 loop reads CASSSSGQSTYEQYF.

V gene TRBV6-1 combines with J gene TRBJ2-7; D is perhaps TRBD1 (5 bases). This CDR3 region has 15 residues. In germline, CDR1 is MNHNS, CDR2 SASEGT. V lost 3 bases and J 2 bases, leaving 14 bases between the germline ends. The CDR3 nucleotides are TGTGCCAGCAGTGATATGGGAATAGGGGCCTACGAGCAGTACTTC. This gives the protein CASSDMGIGAYEQYF.

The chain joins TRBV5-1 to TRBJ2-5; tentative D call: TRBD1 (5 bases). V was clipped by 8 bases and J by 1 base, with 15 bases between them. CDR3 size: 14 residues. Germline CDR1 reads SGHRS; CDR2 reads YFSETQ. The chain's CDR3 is CASNRGGPQETQYF. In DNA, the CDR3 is TGCGCCAGTAATAGGGGTGGCCCCCAAGAGACCCAGTACTTC.

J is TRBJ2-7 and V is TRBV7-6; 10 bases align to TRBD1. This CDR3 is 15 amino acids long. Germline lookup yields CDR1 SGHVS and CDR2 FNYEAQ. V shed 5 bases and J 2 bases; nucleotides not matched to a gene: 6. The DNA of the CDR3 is TGTGCCAGCAGCAGCCCGGGACAGGGGCCCTACGAGCAGTACTTC. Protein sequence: CASSSPGQGPYEQYF.

The CDR3 reads CASSSRGQGDSPLHF. DNA for the CDR3: TGTGCCAGCAGCTCCCGCGGACAGGGCGATTCACCCCTCCACTTT. The chain employs TRBV7-6 and TRBJ1-6; 8 nucleotides align to TRBD1. CDR3 length equals 15 residues. Germline V CDR1 and CDR2: SGHVS, FNYEAQ. V was pared by 4 bases and J by 8 bases, with 7 bases of the junction left unmatched.

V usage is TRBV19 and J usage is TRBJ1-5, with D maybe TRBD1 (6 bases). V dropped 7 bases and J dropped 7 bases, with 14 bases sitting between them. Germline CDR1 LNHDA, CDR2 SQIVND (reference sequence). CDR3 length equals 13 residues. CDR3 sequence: CASKDSSKQPQHF. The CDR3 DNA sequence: TGTGCCAGTAAGGACAGTTCAAAACAGCCCCAGCATTTT.

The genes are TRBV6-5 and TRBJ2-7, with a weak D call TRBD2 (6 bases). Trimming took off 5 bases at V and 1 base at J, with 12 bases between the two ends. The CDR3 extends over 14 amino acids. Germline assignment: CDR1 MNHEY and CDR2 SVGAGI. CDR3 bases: TGTGCCAGCAGTCGTCGGGAGACTTCCTACGAGCAGTACTTC. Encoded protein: CASSRRETSYEQYF.

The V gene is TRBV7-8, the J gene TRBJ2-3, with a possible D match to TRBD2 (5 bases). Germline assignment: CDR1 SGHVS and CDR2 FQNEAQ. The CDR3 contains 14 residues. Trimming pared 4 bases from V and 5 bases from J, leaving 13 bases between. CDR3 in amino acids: CASSSRGLGDTQYF. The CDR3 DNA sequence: TGTGCCAGCAGCTCCAGAGGGCTTGGAGATACGCAGTATTTT.

CDR3 protein: CASSLVRVETEAFF. For the CDR3, the DNA is TGTGCCAGCAGCCTCGTCCGGGTGGAGACTGAAGCTTTCTTT. The chain carries TRBV7-8 and TRBJ1-1; D is uncertain. V lost 5 bases, J lost 5 bases, and 15 bases lay in between. From germline, CDR1 is SGHVS and CDR2 FQNEAQ. This CDR3 is 14 amino acids long.

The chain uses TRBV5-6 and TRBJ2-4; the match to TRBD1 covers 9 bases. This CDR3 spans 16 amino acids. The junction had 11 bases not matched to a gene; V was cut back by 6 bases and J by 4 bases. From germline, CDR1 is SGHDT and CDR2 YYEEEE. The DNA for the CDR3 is TGTGCCAGCACCATCCTTCCCGGGACAGGGAAAAACATTCAGTACTTC. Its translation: CASTILPGTGKNIQYF. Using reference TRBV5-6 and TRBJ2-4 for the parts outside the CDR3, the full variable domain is DAGVTQSPTHLIKTRGQQVTLRCSPKSGHDTVSWYQQALGQGPQFIFQYYEEEERQRGNFPDRFSGHQFPNYSSELNVNALLLGDSALYLCASTILPGTGKNIQYFGAGTRLSVL.

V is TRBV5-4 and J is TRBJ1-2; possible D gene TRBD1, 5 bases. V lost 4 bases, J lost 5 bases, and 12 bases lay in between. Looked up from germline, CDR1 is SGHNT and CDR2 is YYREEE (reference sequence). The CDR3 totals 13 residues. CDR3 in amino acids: CASSLSGGYGYTF. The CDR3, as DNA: TGTGCCAGCAGCCTGAGTGGGGGGTATGGCTACACCTTC.

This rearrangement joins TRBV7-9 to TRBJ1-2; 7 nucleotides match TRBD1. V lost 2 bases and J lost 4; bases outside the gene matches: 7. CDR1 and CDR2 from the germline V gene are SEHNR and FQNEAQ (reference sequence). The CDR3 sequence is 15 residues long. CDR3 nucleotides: TGTGCCAGCAGCTTATCAACAGGGGTGCGCTATGGCTACACCTTC. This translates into CASSLSTGVRYGYTF.

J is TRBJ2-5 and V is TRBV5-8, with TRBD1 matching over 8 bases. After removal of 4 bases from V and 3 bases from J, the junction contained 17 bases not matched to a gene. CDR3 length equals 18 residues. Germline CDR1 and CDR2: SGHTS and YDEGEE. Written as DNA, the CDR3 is TGTGCCAGCAGCCCGGCTGGGTTAGGACAGGGAGACGAAGAGACCCAGTACTTC. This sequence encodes CASSPAGLGQGDEETQYF.

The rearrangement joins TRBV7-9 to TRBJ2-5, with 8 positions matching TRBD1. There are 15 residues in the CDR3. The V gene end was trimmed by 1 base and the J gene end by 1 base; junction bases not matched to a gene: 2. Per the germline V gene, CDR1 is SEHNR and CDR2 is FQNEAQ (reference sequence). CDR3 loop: CASSLGTGFQETQYF. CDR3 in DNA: TGTGCCAGCAGCTTAGGGACAGGGTTCCAAGAGACCCAGTACTTC.

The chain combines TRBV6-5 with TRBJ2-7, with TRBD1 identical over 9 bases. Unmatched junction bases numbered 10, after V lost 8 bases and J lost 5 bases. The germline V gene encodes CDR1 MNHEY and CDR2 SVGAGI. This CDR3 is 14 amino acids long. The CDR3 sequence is CASCRLDRGDEQYF. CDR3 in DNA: TGTGCCAGCTGCCGTTTGGACAGGGGCGACGAGCAGTACTTC.

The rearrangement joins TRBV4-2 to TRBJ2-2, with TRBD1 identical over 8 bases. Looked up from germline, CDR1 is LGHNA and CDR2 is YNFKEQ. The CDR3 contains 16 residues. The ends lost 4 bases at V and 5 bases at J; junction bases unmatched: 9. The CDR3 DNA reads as TGTGCCAGCAGCCCTCCTGAGACAGGGGAAACCGGGGAGCTGTTTTTT. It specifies CASSPPETGETGELFF.

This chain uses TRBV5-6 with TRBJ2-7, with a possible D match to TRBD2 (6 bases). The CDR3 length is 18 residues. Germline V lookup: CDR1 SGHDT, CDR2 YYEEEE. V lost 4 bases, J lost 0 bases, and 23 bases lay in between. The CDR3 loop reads CASSPGEAERMSSYEQYF. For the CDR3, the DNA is TGTGCCAGCAGCCCCGGGGAGGCGGAGCGGATGAGCTCCTACGAGCAGTACTTC.

Here the CDR3 reads CASSLLEGQPQHF. CDR3 in DNA: TGTGCCAGCAGCCTTCTGGAGGGGCAGCCCCAGCATTTT. The rearrangement joins TRBV7-3 to TRBJ1-5, with a possible D match to TRBD1 (5 bases). The germline gives CDR1 SGHTA, CDR2 FQGTGA. CDR3 length: 13 amino acids. The ends were cut back, 5 bases at V and 7 bases at J, with 12 bases in the middle.

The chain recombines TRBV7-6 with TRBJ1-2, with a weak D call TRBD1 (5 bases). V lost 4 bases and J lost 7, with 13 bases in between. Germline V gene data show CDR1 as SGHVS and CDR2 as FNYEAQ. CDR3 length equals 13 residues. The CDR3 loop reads CASSSRGGAGYTF. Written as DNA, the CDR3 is TGTGCCAGCAGCTCCCGGGGGGGAGCTGGCTACACCTTC.

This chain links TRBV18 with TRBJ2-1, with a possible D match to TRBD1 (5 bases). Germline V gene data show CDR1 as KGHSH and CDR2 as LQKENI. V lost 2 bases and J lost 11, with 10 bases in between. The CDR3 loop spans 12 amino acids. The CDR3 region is CASSPDRYKQFF. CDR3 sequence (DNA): TGTGCCAGCTCACCAGACAGATATAAGCAGTTCTTC.

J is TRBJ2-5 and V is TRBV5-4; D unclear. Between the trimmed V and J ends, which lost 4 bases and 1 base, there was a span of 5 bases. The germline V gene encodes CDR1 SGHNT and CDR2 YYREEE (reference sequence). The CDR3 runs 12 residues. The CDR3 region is CASSEVQETQYF. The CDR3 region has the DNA TGTGCCAGCAGCGAGGTCCAAGAGACCCAGTACTTC.

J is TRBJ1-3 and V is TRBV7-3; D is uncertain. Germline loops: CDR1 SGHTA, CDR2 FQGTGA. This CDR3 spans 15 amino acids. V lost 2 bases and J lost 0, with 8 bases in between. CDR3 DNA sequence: TGTGCCAGCAGCTTAGGGCAGAGCTCTGGAAACACCATATATTTT. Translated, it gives CASSLGQSSGNTIYF.

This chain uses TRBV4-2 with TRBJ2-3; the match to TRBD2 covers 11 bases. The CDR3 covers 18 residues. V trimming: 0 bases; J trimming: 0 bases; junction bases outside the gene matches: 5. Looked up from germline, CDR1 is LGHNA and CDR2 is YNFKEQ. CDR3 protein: CASSQEGLADPSTDTQYF. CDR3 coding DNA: TGTGCCAGCAGCCAAGAGGGACTAGCGGACCCTAGCACAGATACGCAGTATTTT.

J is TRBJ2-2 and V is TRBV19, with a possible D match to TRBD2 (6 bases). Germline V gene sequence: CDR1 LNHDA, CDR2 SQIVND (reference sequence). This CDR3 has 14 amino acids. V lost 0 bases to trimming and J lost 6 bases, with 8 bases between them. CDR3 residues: CASSIEEGPGELFF. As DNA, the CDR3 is TGTGCCAGTAGTATAGAGGAGGGGCCCGGGGAGCTGTTTTTT.

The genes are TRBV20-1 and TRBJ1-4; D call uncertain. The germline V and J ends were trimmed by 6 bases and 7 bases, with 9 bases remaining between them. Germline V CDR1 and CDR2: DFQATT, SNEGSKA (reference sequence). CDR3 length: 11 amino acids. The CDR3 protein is CSATRGEKLFF. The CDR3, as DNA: TGCAGTGCCACACGTGGTGAAAAACTGTTTTTT.